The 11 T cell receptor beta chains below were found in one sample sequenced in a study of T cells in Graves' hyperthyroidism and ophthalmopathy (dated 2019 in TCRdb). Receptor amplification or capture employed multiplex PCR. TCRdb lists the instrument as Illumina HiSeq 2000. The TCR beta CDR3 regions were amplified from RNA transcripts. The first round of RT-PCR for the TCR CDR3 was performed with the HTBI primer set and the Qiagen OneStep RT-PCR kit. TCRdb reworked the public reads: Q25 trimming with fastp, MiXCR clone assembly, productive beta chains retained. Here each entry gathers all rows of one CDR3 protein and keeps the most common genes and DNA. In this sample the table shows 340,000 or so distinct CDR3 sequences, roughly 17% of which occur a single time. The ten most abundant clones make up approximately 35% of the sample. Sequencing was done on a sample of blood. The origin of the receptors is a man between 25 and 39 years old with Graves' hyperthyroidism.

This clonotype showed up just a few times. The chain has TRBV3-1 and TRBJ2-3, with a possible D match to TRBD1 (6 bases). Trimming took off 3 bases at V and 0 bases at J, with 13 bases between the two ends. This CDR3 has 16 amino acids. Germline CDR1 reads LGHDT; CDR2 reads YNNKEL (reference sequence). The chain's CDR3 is CASSHDRTSSTDTQYF. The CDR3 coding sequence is TGTGCCAGCAGCCACGACAGGACCAGTAGCACAGATACGCAGTATTTT.

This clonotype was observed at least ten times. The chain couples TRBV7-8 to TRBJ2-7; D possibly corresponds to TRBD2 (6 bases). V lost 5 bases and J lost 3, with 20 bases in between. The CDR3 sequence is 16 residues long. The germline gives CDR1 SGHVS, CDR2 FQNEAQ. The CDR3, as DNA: TGTGCCAGCAGCAAGACGGGAGAGTTGGGCTTCTACGAGCAGTACTTC. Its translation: CASSKTGELGFYEQYF. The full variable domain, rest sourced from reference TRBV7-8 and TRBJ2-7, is GAGVSQSPRYKVAKRGQDVALRCDPISGHVSLFWYQQALGQGPEFLTYFQNEAQLDKSGLPSDRFFAERPEGSVSTLKIQRTQQEDSAVYLCASSKTGELGFYEQYFGPGTRLTVT.

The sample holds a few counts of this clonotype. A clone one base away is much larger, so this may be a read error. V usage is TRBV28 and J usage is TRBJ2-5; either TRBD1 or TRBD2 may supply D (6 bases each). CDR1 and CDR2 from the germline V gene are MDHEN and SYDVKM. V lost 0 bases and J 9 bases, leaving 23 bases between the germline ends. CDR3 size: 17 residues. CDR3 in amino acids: CASSLWVLGGETEAQYF. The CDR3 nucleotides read TGTGCCAGCAGTTTATGGGTTCTCGGGGGCGAGACGGAGGCCCAGTACTTC. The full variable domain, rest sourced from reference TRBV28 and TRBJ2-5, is DVKVTQSSRYLVKRTGEKVFLECVQDMDHENMFWYRQDPGLGLRLIYFSYDVKMKEKGDIPEGYSVSREKKERFSLILESASTNQTSMYLCASSLWVLGGETEAQYFGPGTRLLVL.

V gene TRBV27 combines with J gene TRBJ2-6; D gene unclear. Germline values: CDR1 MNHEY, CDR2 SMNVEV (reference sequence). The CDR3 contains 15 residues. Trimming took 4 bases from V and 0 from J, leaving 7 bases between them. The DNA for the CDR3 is TGTGCCAGCAGTTCGGACCCCTCTGGGGCCAACGTCCTGACTTTC. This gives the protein CASSSDPSGANVLTF. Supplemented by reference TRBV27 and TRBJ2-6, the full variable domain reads EAQVTQNPRYLITVTGKKLTVTCSQNMNHEYMSWYRQDPGLGLRQIYYSMNVEVTDKGDVPEGYKVSRKEKRNFPLILESPSPNQTSLYFCASSSDPSGANVLTFGAGSRLTVL.

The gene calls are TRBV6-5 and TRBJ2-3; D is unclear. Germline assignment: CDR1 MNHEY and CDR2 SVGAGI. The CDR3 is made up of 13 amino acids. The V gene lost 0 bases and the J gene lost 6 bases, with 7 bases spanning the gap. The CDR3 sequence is CASSYSISDTQYF. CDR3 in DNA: TGTGCCAGCAGTTACTCGATTTCCGATACGCAGTATTTT.

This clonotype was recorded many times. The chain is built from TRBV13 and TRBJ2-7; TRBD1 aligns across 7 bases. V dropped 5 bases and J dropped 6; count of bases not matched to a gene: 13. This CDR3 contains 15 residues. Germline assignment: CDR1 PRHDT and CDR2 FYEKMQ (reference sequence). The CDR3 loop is CASSAPGQPGIEQYF. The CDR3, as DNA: TGTGCCAGCAGCGCTCCGGGACAGCCAGGGATCGAGCAGTACTTC.

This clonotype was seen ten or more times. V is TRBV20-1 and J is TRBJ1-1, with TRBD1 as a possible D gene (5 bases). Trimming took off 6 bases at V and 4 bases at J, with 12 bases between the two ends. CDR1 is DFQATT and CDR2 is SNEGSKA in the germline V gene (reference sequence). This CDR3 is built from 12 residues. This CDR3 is CSAHQGGTEAFF. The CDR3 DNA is TGCAGTGCCCACCAGGGAGGCACTGAAGCTTTCTTT.

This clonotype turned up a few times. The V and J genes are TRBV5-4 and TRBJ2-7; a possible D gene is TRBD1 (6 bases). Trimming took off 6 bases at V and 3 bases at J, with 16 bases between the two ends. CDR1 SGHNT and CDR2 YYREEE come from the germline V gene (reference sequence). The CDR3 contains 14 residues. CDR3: CASKNRDTNYEQYF. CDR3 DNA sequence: TGTGCCAGCAAAAACCGGGACACTAACTACGAGCAGTACTTC.

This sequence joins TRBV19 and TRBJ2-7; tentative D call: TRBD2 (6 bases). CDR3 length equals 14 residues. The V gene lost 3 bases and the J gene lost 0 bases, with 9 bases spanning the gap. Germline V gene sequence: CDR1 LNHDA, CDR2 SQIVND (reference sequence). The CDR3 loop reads CASSMDSGSYEQYF. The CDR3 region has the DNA TGTGCCAGTAGTATGGATAGCGGCTCCTACGAGCAGTACTTC.

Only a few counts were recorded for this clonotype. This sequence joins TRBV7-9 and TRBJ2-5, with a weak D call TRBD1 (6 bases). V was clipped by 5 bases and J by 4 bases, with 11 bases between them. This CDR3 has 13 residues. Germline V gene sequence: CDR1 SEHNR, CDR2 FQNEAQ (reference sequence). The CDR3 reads CASSTEGVETQYF. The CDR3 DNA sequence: TGTGCCAGCAGCACCGAGGGGGTAGAGACCCAGTACTTC.

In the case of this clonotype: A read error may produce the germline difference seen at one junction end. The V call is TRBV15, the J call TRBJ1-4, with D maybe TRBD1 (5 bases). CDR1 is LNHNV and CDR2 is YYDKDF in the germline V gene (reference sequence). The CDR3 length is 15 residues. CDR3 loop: CATGRPQGGGEKLFF. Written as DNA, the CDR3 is TGTGCCACCGGCAGACCCCAGGGCGGCGGTGAAAAACTGTTTTTT. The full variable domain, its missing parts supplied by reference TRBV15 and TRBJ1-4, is DAMVIQNPRYQVTQFGKPVTLSCSQTLNHNVMYWYQQKSSQAPKLLFHYYDKDFNNEADTPDNFQSRRPNTSFCFLDIRSPGLGDTAMYLCATGRPQGGGEKLFFGSGTQLSVL.